What follows are 28 T cell receptor beta chains derived from one specimen sequenced in a study of cytomegalovirus exposure and HLA in healthy donors. Amplification used 60 Vbeta primers and 13 Jbeta primers. Using immunoSEQ multiplex PCR, the repertoire was profiled, and TCRdb retains in-frame clones only, with some absent. The table lists roughly 99,000 clones, more than 70% of them singletons. The sample consisted of PBMCs. The receptors originated from a woman aged 40 to 50 in good health and CMV-seronegative.

Points on this clone: At one end the junction does not follow the germline gene, possibly because of a read error. V is TRBV30 and J is TRBJ1-5; 7 bases fit TRBD1. The germline gives CDR1 GTSNPN, CDR2 SVGIG (reference sequence). The CDR3 length is 14 residues. The CDR3 nucleotides read TGTGCCTGGAGTAAGGGGGCGAGCAATCAGCCCCAGAATTTT. As protein: CAWSKGASNQPQNF.

The genes are TRBV5-4 and TRBJ1-2; D is undetermined. The germline gives CDR1 SGHNT, CDR2 YYREEE (reference sequence). V lost 0 bases to trimming and J lost 4 bases, with 10 bases between them. The CDR3 runs to 14 residues. The CDR3, as DNA: TGTGCCAGCAGCTTGGAGGCTGGGCGCTATGGCTACACCTTC. Translating it yields CASSLEAGRYGYTF.

In this sample, this clone turned up a few times. This chain connects TRBV7-3 to TRBJ2-5; a weak D match, TRBD2 (6 bases). The V gene's germline CDR1 is SGHTA and CDR2 FQGTGA. V lost 0 bases, J lost 7 bases, and 18 bases lay in between. There are 16 residues in the CDR3. CDR3 nucleotide sequence: TGTGCCAGCAGCTTAACTGCTGGGCTCGGGAGTGCGACCCAGTACTTC. This sequence encodes CASSLTAGLGSATQYF.

The rearrangement joins TRBV2 to TRBJ1-6; possible D gene TRBD1, 6 bases. Trimming removed 6 bases from V and 3 bases from J, with 12 bases in between. Per the germline V gene, CDR1 is SNHLY and CDR2 is FYNNEI. The CDR3 extends over 15 amino acids. CDR3 coding DNA: TGTGCCAGCAGAACTCAACAGGGCTATAATTCACCCCTCCACTTT. Protein product: CASRTQQGYNSPLHF.

The rearrangement links TRBV4-3 to TRBJ2-1, with 7 nucleotides matching TRBD1. Germline V gene sequence: CDR1 LGHNA, CDR2 YSLEER. This CDR3 contains 14 residues. Germline trimming cut 3 bases from V and 10 bases from J; bases unmatched to any gene: 9. The DNA of the CDR3 is TGCGCCAGCAGCCATACCCGACAGGGATGGGAGCAGTTCTTC. It specifies CASSHTRQGWEQFF.

Turning to this clone: A junction boundary mismatches the germline segment, possibly from a read error. This chain connects TRBV4-3 to TRBJ1-5; D gene uncertain. Germline V gene sequence: CDR1 LGHNA, CDR2 YSLEER. The CDR3 sequence is 17 residues long. The CDR3 DNA reads as TGCGCCAGCAGCCAAGATCGTACCCGAGGAAGCAATCAGCCCCAGAATTTT. It translates to CASSQDRTRGSNQPQNF.

This sequence joins TRBV13 and TRBJ2-7, with D possibly TRBD2 on 6 matching bases. This CDR3 region has 17 residues. Germline V gene data show CDR1 as PRHDT and CDR2 as FYEKMQ (reference sequence). V gave up 0 bases and J gave up 2 bases, with 17 bases separating them. DNA for the CDR3: TGTGCCAGCAGCTTAGGGGCCCCGGGAGCGCTGGCCTACGAGCAGTACTTC. This gives the protein CASSLGAPGALAYEQYF. Full variable domain (missing parts from reference TRBV13 and TRBJ2-7): AAGVIQSPRHLIKEKRETATLKCYPIPRHDTVYWYQQGPGQDPQFLISFYEKMQSDKGSIPDRFSAQQFSDYHSELNMSSLELGDSALYFCASSLGAPGALAYEQYFGPGTRLTVT.

The V and J genes are TRBV21-1 and TRBJ1-1; the DNA was not used to check the table's D call, TRBD1. TRBV21-1 is a pseudogene locus. The CDR3 sequence is 17 residues long. CDR3 sequence: CASSKVGTGGLLTEAFF. CDR3 coding DNA: TGTGCCAGCAGCAAAGTTGGGACAGGGGGCTTGTTGACTGAAGCTTTCTTT.

This chain uses TRBV2 with TRBJ1-2, with D unresolved. Trimming left V 6 bases short and J 0 bases short, with 14 bases between. Germline CDR1 SNHLY, CDR2 FYNNEI. The CDR3 runs 15 residues. The DNA of the CDR3 is TGTGCCAGCAGCCTAGGGAGACCCCCTAACTATGGCTACACCTTC. Its protein product is CASSLGRPPNYGYTF.

The V gene is TRBV5-1, the J gene TRBJ1-2; 8 positions match TRBD1. J lost 3 bases, V lost 2 bases, and 6 bases had no gene match. CDR3 length equals 15 residues. Germline CDR1 and CDR2: SGHRS and YFSETQ. CDR3 bases: TGCGCCAGCAGCTTCGGACAGGGCTGGGACTATGGCTACACCTTC. Translation gives CASSFGQGWDYGYTF. The variable domain in full, with the rest retrieved from reference TRBV5-1 and TRBJ1-2, is KAGVTQTPRYLIKTRGQQVTLSCSPISGHRSVSWYQQTPGQGLQFLFEYFSETQRNKGNFPGRFSGRQFSNSRSEMNVSTLELGDSALYLCASSFGQGWDYGYTFGSGTRLTVV.

This sequence joins TRBV11-2 and TRBJ1-6; D gene unclear. Per the germline V gene, CDR1 is SGHAT and CDR2 is FQNNGV. This CDR3 spans 12 amino acids. The V gene lost 4 bases and the J gene lost 9 bases, with 7 bases spanning the gap. CDR3 nucleotide sequence: TGTGCCAGCAGCTCCCCAGGTTCACCCCTCCACTTT. Translation gives CASSSPGSPLHF.

Comments on this clone: At one boundary the junction diverges from the germline segment, which might be a read error. J is TRBJ1-1 and V is TRBV7-9, with D tentatively TRBD1 (5 bases). The CDR3 spans 13 residues. Germline CDR1 is SEHNR and CDR2 is FQNEAQ (reference sequence). CDR3 DNA: TGTGTCAGCAGCTTGGGGCAACGGACTGAAGCTTTCTTT. Residues: CVSSLGQRTEAFF.

This rearrangement joins TRBV15 to TRBJ2-6; the match to TRBD1 covers 8 bases. The CDR3 is made up of 17 amino acids. V lost 4 bases and J lost 4; bases outside the gene matches: 9. Germline loops: CDR1 LNHNV, CDR2 YYDKDF (reference sequence). CDR3 sequence: CATSNRTGRPGANVLTF. The DNA for the CDR3 is TGTGCCACCAGCAACCGGACAGGGCGGCCCGGGGCCAACGTCCTGACTTTC.

A word on this clone: This sample also contains other DNA sequences that code for the same CDR3. CDR3 loop: CASSSSTDTQYF. CDR3 DNA sequence: TGTGCCAGCAGCTCATCCACAGATACGCAGTATTTT. The chain uses TRBV5-4 and TRBJ2-3; D is undetermined. The CDR3 is made up of 12 amino acids. V was shortened by 3 bases and J by 2 bases, with 4 bases between the two germline ends. Germline V gene sequence: CDR1 SGHNT, CDR2 YYREEE (reference sequence).

The V gene is TRBV4-3, the J gene TRBJ2-5; D may be TRBD1 (5 bases). This CDR3 is built from 12 residues. V was cut by 0 bases and J by 7 bases, with 6 bases left in between. The germline CDR1 and CDR2 sequences are LGHNA and YSLEER. The CDR3 DNA sequence: TGCGCCAGCAGCCAAGATAGGGGGACCCAGTACTTC. Translated, it gives CASSQDRGTQYF.

CDR3 in amino acids: CASSPTGKGNSPLHF. In DNA, the CDR3 is TGTGCCAGCAGCCCAACGGGGAAGGGTAATTCACCCCTCCACTTT. The V gene is TRBV13, the J gene TRBJ1-6; D is unclear. Germline V CDR1 and CDR2: PRHDT, FYEKMQ (reference sequence). Deletions cut 5 bases from V and 6 bases from J, with 14 bases between. The length of the CDR3 is 15 residues.

The chain is built from TRBV6-6 and TRBJ1-5; D is unresolved. Germline CDR1 is MNHNY and CDR2 is SVGAGI (reference sequence). V was clipped by 4 bases and J by 9 bases, with 10 bases between them. This CDR3 comprises 12 residues. The CDR3 loop is CASSSGMGPQHF. Here the CDR3 DNA reads TGTGCCAGCAGTTCCGGGATGGGGCCCCAGCATTTT.

Comments on this clone: One junction end does not reproduce the germline sequence, and a read error may be involved. The chain has TRBV6-6 and TRBJ2-5, with 8 bases aligning to TRBD1. The CDR3 has 14 amino acids. The germline V gene has CDR1 MNHNY and CDR2 SVGAGI (reference sequence). The chain's CDR3 is CASSYSTGEEIQYF. The CDR3 bases are TGTGCCAGCAGTTACTCGACAGGGGAAGAGATCCAGTACTTC.

The chain is built from TRBV4-2 and TRBJ2-5, with TRBD2 matching 8 bases. The V segment lost 4 bases and the J segment 2 bases; nucleotides outside the gene matches: 3. Germline V CDR1 and CDR2: LGHNA, YNFKEQ. The length of the CDR3 is 14 residues. CDR3 residues: CASSRSGGQETQYF. CDR3 coding DNA: TGTGCCAGCAGCCGATCGGGGGGGCAAGAGACCCAGTACTTC.

The V call is TRBV7-6, the J call TRBJ2-3, with 8 bases aligning to TRBD2. There are 14 residues in the CDR3. Germline V gene data show CDR1 as SGHVS and CDR2 as FNYEAQ. V shed 2 bases and J 6 bases; nucleotides not matched to a gene: 4. This chain's CDR3 is CASSLIAGSDTQYF. The CDR3 DNA follows: TGTGCCAGCAGCTTAATAGCGGGGTCGGATACGCAGTATTTT.

The V call is TRBV19, the J call TRBJ1-2; perhaps TRBD1 as D (5 bases). Germline CDR1 is LNHDA and CDR2 is SQIVND (reference sequence). The V end lost 9 bases, the J end lost 5 bases, and 16 bases lay between the germline ends. The CDR3 spans 13 residues. The CDR3 DNA sequence: TGTGCCAGCAGAAGAGTAGGGACTTATGGCTACACCTTC. Translating gives CASRRVGTYGYTF.

The rearrangement joins TRBV27 to TRBJ1-5; no definite D call. This CDR3 comprises 12 residues. V was shortened by 5 bases and J by 5 bases, with 7 bases between the two germline ends. Germline V gene sequence: CDR1 MNHEY, CDR2 SMNVEV (reference sequence). The CDR3 DNA reads as TGTGCCAGCAGTCCTTCCGATCAGCCCCAGCATTTT. Translation: CASSPSDQPQHF.

V gene TRBV15 combines with J gene TRBJ1-3, with 8 bases fitting TRBD1. V lost 0 bases, J lost 4 bases, and 8 bases stayed unmatched. Looked up from germline, CDR1 is LNHNV and CDR2 is YYDKDF (reference sequence). This CDR3 has 17 amino acids. The CDR3 DNA reads TGTGCCACCAGCAGAGAGGACAGGGTCCTCATGGGAAACACCATATATTTT. It codes for CATSREDRVLMGNTIYF.

This chain joins TRBV6-4 and TRBJ2-3; maybe TRBD1 (5 bases). V dropped 5 bases and J dropped 2 bases, with 8 bases sitting between them. CDR1 and CDR2 (germline): MRHNA, SNTAGT. This CDR3 is built from 13 residues. CDR3 DNA sequence: TGTGCCAGCAGTACAGGATTCACAGATACGCAGTATTTT. Translating gives CASSTGFTDTQYF.

The sample holds one count of this clone. V usage is TRBV29-1 and J usage is TRBJ2-7; D is unclear. This CDR3 is 12 amino acids long. V was clipped by 3 bases and J by 5 bases, with 11 bases between them. Per germline, CDR1 SQVTM and CDR2 ANQGSEA. The CDR3 sequence is CSVDTGSNEQYF. The CDR3 DNA follows: TGCAGCGTTGATACGGGTTCCAACGAGCAGTACTTC.

The gene calls are TRBV5-4 and TRBJ1-4; D call uncertain. V dropped 9 bases and J dropped 5 bases, with 17 bases sitting between them. The CDR3 consists of 14 residues. Germline lookup yields CDR1 SGHNT and CDR2 YYREEE (reference sequence). Here the CDR3 reads CATKARTENEKLFF. CDR3 sequence (DNA): TGTGCCACCAAAGCGCGGACTGAGAATGAAAAACTGTTTTTT.

This clone showed up just once. The chain employs TRBV7-9 and TRBJ1-4; no clear D. The CDR3 has 13 amino acids. Trimming took 2 bases from V and 5 from J, leaving 6 bases between them. Germline-derived CDR1 and CDR2 are SEHNR and FQNEAQ (reference sequence). CDR3: CASSLPGNEKLFF. The CDR3 bases are TGTGCCAGCAGCTTACCCGGGAATGAAAAACTGTTTTTT. Supplemented by reference TRBV7-9 and TRBJ1-4, the full variable domain reads DTGVSQNPRHKITKRGQNVTFRCDPISEHNRLYWYRQTLGQGPEFLTYFQNEAQLEKSRLLSDRFSAERPKGSFSTLEIQRTEQGDSAMYLCASSLPGNEKLFFGSGTQLSVL.

J is TRBJ1-4 and V is TRBV5-1; no firm D call. This CDR3 is 15 amino acids long. V lost 2 bases to trimming and J lost 8 bases, with 16 bases between them. Germline loops: CDR1 SGHRS, CDR2 YFSETQ. The CDR3 here is CASSLKGGLKEKLFF. The CDR3 DNA reads TGCGCCAGCAGCTTAAAGGGAGGGCTTAAAGAAAAACTGTTTTTT. Full variable domain (rest looked up from reference TRBV5-1 and TRBJ1-4): KAGVTQTPRYLIKTRGQQVTLSCSPISGHRSVSWYQQTPGQGLQFLFEYFSETQRNKGNFPGRFSGRQFSNSRSEMNVSTLELGDSALYLCASSLKGGLKEKLFFGSGTQLSVL.